The 4 T cell receptor beta chains in this list originate from one sample, sequenced in a study of cytomegalovirus exposure and HLA in healthy donors. It was with 60 Vbeta and 13 Jbeta primers that the PCR ran. Assay used: immunoSEQ multiplex PCR; TCRdb lists only in-frame clones, some missing. The table records about 85,000 clones, about 62% of them present only once. The specimen was PBMCs. All receptors come from a man aged 25 to 40 in good health and CMV-seronegative.

This chain connects TRBV11-2 to TRBJ2-5, with 8 bases lining up with TRBD1. The J call may be faulty, since TRBJ2-7 better matches the DNA end. The CDR3 runs 14 residues. The germline gives CDR1 SGHAT, CDR2 FQNNGV. The CDR3 sequence: CASSLATGGYEQYF. The CDR3 DNA follows: TGTGCCAGCAGCTTAGCAACAGGGGGCTACGAGCAGTACTTC.

The chain employs TRBV9 and TRBJ1-2; 7 bases are a match to TRBD1. This CDR3 region has 15 residues. The germline V gene has CDR1 SGDLS and CDR2 YYNGEE. The trim removed 3 bases at V and 4 bases at J, leaving 9 bases unmatched. This CDR3 reads CASSEGTVRGYGYTF. As DNA, the CDR3 is TGTGCCAGCAGCGAAGGGACAGTAAGGGGCTATGGCTACACCTTC.

This clone came up a few times. The V gene is TRBV6-1, the J gene TRBJ2-6; D unclear. There are 13 residues in the CDR3. Per germline, CDR1 MNHNS and CDR2 SASEGT. V dropped 4 bases and J dropped 5 bases, with 6 bases sitting between them. In DNA form, the CDR3 reads TGTGCCAGCAGTGTGAACTGGGCCAACGTCCTGACTTTC. Its protein product is CASSVNWANVLTF.

V and J are TRBV5-1 and TRBJ2-1, with 8 bases that match TRBD2. Germline V gene lookup returns CDR1 SGHRS and CDR2 YFSETQ. CDR3 length: 14 residues. J lost 7 bases, V lost 4 bases, and 7 bases had no gene match. The CDR3 here is CASSRGGRLNEQFF. DNA for the CDR3: TGCGCCAGCAGCCGGGGGGGCCGGTTGAATGAGCAGTTCTTC. The whole variable domain, remainder taken from reference TRBV5-1 and TRBJ2-1, is KAGVTQTPRYLIKTRGQQVTLSCSPISGHRSVSWYQQTPGQGLQFLFEYFSETQRNKGNFPGRFSGRQFSNSRSEMNVSTLELGDSALYLCASSRGGRLNEQFFGPGTRLTVL.